This entry features one TCR beta chain sequence. This sequence may be a read error, since a much larger clone differs from it by one base. These data come from a study of T-cell reconstitution after alpha-beta-depleted transplantation in children. Preparation of the TCRbeta library was carried out with unique molecular identifiers. MiXCR, applied by TCRdb to the PCR reads, yields one record per CDR3 protein. The sample holds about 230,000 distinct CDR3 sequences, around 9.7% seen once. CDR3 size: 16 residues. Germline V gene data show CDR1 as SEHNR and CDR2 as FQNEAQ (reference sequence). Unmatched junction bases numbered 17, after V lost 5 bases and J lost 9 bases.

This chain connects TRBV7-9 to TRBJ2-5, with 8 bases lining up with TRBD1. The sample in question was PBMCs from the stem cell graft donor, obtained from the stem cell graft. The clonotype comes from a human donor who donated a stem cell graft to a child with SCID. CDR3 sequence reads: CASSLRGQGSRGAQYF. The CDR3 DNA reads TGTGCCAGCAGCCTCCGAGGACAGGGATCAAGAGGGGCCCAGTACTTC. Supplemented by reference TRBV7-9 and TRBJ2-5, the full variable domain reads DTGVSQNPRHKITKRGQNVTFRCDPISEHNRLYWYRQTLGQGPEFLTYFQNEAQLEKSRLLSDRFSAERPKGSFSTLEIQRTEQGDSAMYLCASSLRGQGSRGAQYFGPGTRLLVL.